A single sample gave rise to the 10 T cell receptor beta chains below, sequenced in a study of cytomegalovirus exposure and HLA in healthy donors. With 60 Vbeta and 13 Jbeta primers, the PCR was carried out. Sequenced by immunoSEQ multiplex PCR; TCRdb stores in-frame clones only, minus some. The sample contains about 130,000 clones, about 61% of which appear only once. What was sequenced was PBMCs. All receptors come from a woman between 40 and 50 years old in good health and CMV-seronegative.

This clone was counted between two and nine times. The chain joins TRBV7-2 to TRBJ1-5; D gene ambiguous. The CDR3 sequence is 13 residues long. The V gene lost 5 bases and the J gene lost 9 bases, with 14 bases spanning the gap. Germline loops: CDR1 SGHTA, CDR2 FQGNSA. CDR3 nucleotide sequence: TGTGCCAGCAGCCCCCAGGCCCCGACGCCCCAGCATTTT. Its protein product is CASSPQAPTPQHF. Using reference TRBV7-2 and TRBJ1-5 for the parts outside the CDR3, the full variable domain is GAGVSQSPSNKVTEKGKDVELRCDPISGHTALYWYRQSLGQGLEFLIYFQGNSAPDKSGLPSDRFSAERTGGSVSTLTIQRTQQEDSAVYLCASSPQAPTPQHFGDGTRLSIL.

The chain joins TRBV29-1 to TRBJ2-3, with D uncertain. The CDR3 is 15 residues long. CDR1 and CDR2 from the germline V gene are SQVTM and ANQGSEA. Trimming cost V 3 bases and J 1 base, with 14 bases left between them. The CDR3 nucleotides read TGCAGCGTTGATCAACTAAGATGGGGCACAGATACGCAGTATTTT. It encodes CSVDQLRWGTDTQYF.

The genes are TRBV6-5 and TRBJ2-1, with TRBD2 matching 7 bases. Germline CDR1 reads MNHEY; CDR2 reads SVGAGI. V trimming: 7 bases; J trimming: 9 bases; junction bases outside the gene matches: 12. There are 14 residues in the CDR3. CDR3: CASTREGPGGEQFF. CDR3 DNA: TGTGCCAGCACACGTGAGGGGCCGGGAGGTGAGCAGTTCTTC.

This clone was detected only a few times. The chain is built from TRBV10-2 and TRBJ2-5; 13 bases are a match to TRBD2. CDR1 is WSHSY, CDR2 SAAADI, per germline. The CDR3 is made up of 15 amino acids. The V and J ends lost 6 bases and 1 base, in that order; junction bases with no gene match: 2. DNA for the CDR3: TGCGCCAGCAGAGGACTAGCGGGGGTCCAAGAGACCCAGTACTTC. Its protein product is CASRGLAGVQETQYF.

The V gene is TRBV10-1, the J gene TRBJ2-1; 8 bases map to TRBD2. CDR3 size: 17 residues. In germline, CDR1 is WNHNN, CDR2 SYGVQD (reference sequence). J lost 3 bases, V lost 6 bases, and 13 bases had no gene match. CDR3 region: CASSPYSGAINYNEQFF. The CDR3 DNA reads TGCGCCAGCAGCCCATATAGCGGGGCTATAAACTACAATGAGCAGTTCTTC.

The rearrangement links TRBV6-6 to TRBJ1-4, with TRBD1 identical over 7 bases. The V and J ends lost 6 bases and 7 bases, in that order; junction bases with no gene match: 8. This CDR3 comprises 14 residues. The germline gives CDR1 MNHNY, CDR2 SVGAGI (reference sequence). CDR3 sequence: CASSLGQAIEKLFF. CDR3 DNA sequence: TGTGCCAGCAGCCTCGGACAGGCAATTGAAAAACTGTTTTTT.

This clone was observed a handful of times. V gene TRBV28 combines with J gene TRBJ1-3, with a weak D call TRBD1 (5 bases). CDR1 and CDR2 from the germline V gene are MDHEN and SYDVKM. The CDR3 runs 17 residues. The V end lost 2 bases, the J end lost 0 bases, and 14 bases lay between the germline ends. Here the CDR3 reads CASSLIPRTFSGNTIYF. For the CDR3, the DNA is TGTGCCAGCAGTTTAATCCCCCGGACATTCTCTGGAAACACCATATATTTT.

This sequence joins TRBV10-1 and TRBJ2-3, with D tentatively TRBD1 (6 bases). The CDR3 has 15 residues. CDR1 and CDR2 from the germline V gene are WNHNN and SYGVQD (reference sequence). With 4 bases removed from V and 4 bases from J, the gap between germline ends came to 15 bases. The CDR3 coding sequence is TGCGCCAGCAGTGCAGGGGATGTATGGGCAGATACGCAGTATTTT. Amino acids: CASSAGDVWADTQYF.

The chain recombines TRBV5-1 with TRBJ1-1; TRBD1 is a possible D gene (6 bases). The CDR3 sequence is 13 residues long. Germline CDR1 SGHRS, CDR2 YFSETQ. The germline V and J ends were trimmed by 0 bases and 5 bases, with 8 bases remaining between them. CDR3 protein: CASSLGQVTEAFF. The CDR3 coding sequence is TGCGCCAGCAGCTTGGGACAGGTGACTGAAGCTTTCTTT.

The chain uses TRBV11-2 and TRBJ1-2, with a possible D match to TRBD1 (6 bases). CDR3 length: 16 amino acids. The germline V gene encodes CDR1 SGHAT and CDR2 FQNNGV. V dropped 1 base and J dropped 4 bases, with 16 bases sitting between them. The CDR3 sequence is CASSLGRGGGIYGYTF. CDR3 nucleotide sequence: TGTGCCAGCAGCTTAGGGAGGGGGGGCGGGATCTATGGCTACACCTTC.